This TCR beta chain was identified during a study of cytomegalovirus exposure and HLA in healthy donors. The CDR3 consists of 15 residues. V gave up 5 bases and J gave up 3 bases; unmatched junction bases: 3. Germline lookup yields CDR1 SGHAT and CDR2 FQDESV (reference sequence). Primers for the PCR totalled 60 Vbeta and 13 Jbeta. Produced via immunoSEQ multiplex PCR; TCRdb's table is partial and in-frame only. The sample yields some 160,000 clones, 65% to 75% seen once. This clone was observed once. This receptor was taken from a man aged 60 to 75 in good health and CMV-seronegative. The chain uses TRBV11-1 and TRBJ2-7, with 14 bases identical to TRBD2. Source material: PBMCs. The CDR3 sequence is CASSGGTSGSYEQYF. The CDR3 bases are TGTGCCAGCAGCGGAGGGACTAGCGGGAGCTACGAGCAGTACTTC.